Below are 4 T cell receptor beta chains sequenced from a single sample in a study of Ad26.COV2.S vaccination and SARS-CoV-2 variants. Sequencing used immunoSEQ multiplex PCR; TCRdb keeps in-frame clones, though not all of them. This table holds approximately 480,000 clones, around nine tenths found once. Treatment in this sample: about 20 received Ad26.COV2.S at low or high dose, single or two shots; about five received placebo; per-sample allocation not given. Specimen acquisition occurred on day 63 following the initial vaccine or placebo injection. The material sequenced was peripheral blood, taken in a trial of Ad26.COV2.S vaccine versus placebo. These receptors were taken from a person between 18 and 65 years old who received the Ad26.COV2.S COVID-19 vaccine or a placebo.

The rearrangement uses TRBV9 and TRBJ2-7; TRBD2 might be the D (5 bases). V lost 3 bases and J 7 bases, leaving 11 bases between the germline ends. Germline values: CDR1 SGDLS, CDR2 YYNGEE. CDR3 length equals 12 residues. The CDR3 DNA reads as TGTGCCAGCAGCGCCCGGGGTTCTGAGCAGTACTTC. Translated: CASSARGSEQYF.

The CDR3 reads CASSFSLRDRGGYEQFF. CDR3 nucleotides: TGTGCCAGCAGCTTCTCCCTACGGGACAGGGGTGGGTATGAGCAGTTCTTC. The chain joins TRBV7-2 to TRBJ2-1; 10 bases match TRBD1. Germline trimming cut 3 bases from V and 8 bases from J; bases unmatched to any gene: 13. In germline, CDR1 is SGHTA, CDR2 FQGNSA. The length of the CDR3 is 17 residues.

The rearrangement uses TRBV28 and TRBJ2-1; D uncertain. This CDR3 region has 15 residues. The germline CDR1 and CDR2 sequences are MDHEN and SYDVKM. V gave up 7 bases and J gave up 0 bases, with 13 bases separating them. The CDR3 loop reads CASNEALSSYNEQFF. CDR3 sequence (DNA): TGTGCCAGCAATGAGGCGTTGAGCTCCTACAATGAGCAGTTCTTC.

Only one count was recorded for this clone. Here the CDR3 reads CASSLLIGDNTEAFF. The CDR3 DNA is TGTGCCAGCAGCTTACTCATCGGGGATAACACTGAAGCTTTCTTT. This chain joins TRBV28 and TRBJ1-1; no firm D call. Between the trimmed V and J ends, which lost 6 bases and 2 bases, there was a span of 16 bases. This CDR3 is built from 15 residues. Germline assignment: CDR1 MDHEN and CDR2 SYDVKM.